The 17 T cell receptor beta chains below were found in one sample sequenced in a study of T cell repertoires in cytomegalovirus infection. TCRdb reprocessed the reads with MiXCR, giving one entry per CDR3 protein. The sample includes some 920,000 distinct CDR3 sequences, approximately 31% seen only once; the top ten take 13%. These receptors lack a known antigen. This specimen was cultured CD8+ T cells from PBMCs, taken from culture after CMV antigen stimulation. Receptor source: a human donor in good health (CMV status not recorded). Some clones in this sample may be carry-over from other donors' samples.

The chain recombines TRBV20-1 with TRBJ2-1, with 16 bases fitting TRBD2. This CDR3 is 19 amino acids long. V shed 3 bases, J shed 2 bases, and the junction held 10 bases outside the gene matches. The V gene's germline CDR1 is DFQATT and CDR2 SNEGSKA (reference sequence). Written as DNA, the CDR3 is TGCAGTGCTAGTGCTCCGGGACTAGCGGGGGGGCCGACCTACAATGAGCAGTTCTTC. It codes for CSASAPGLAGGPTYNEQFF.

The gene calls are TRBV6-6 and TRBJ2-7; D unclear. Germline V gene data show CDR1 as MNHNY and CDR2 as SVGAGI (reference sequence). The CDR3 has 15 amino acids. V was pared by 2 bases and J by 2 bases, with 13 bases between. The DNA for the CDR3 is TGTGCCAGCAGTTACGGCGTTCCGTCAACCTACGAGCAGTACTTC. This encodes CASSYGVPSTYEQYF.

Remarks on this clonotype: Given the absence of the conserved phenylalanine or tryptophan at the CDR3 end, a read error is likely. The chain uses TRBV19 and TRBJ1-2; possible D gene TRBD1, 6 bases. CDR1 is LNHDA and CDR2 is SQIVND in the germline V gene (reference sequence). The CDR3 covers 14 residues. V was pared by 9 bases and J by 3 bases, with 17 bases between. CDR3 DNA sequence: TGTGCCAGCAAGAGCCCCGGGACATACTATGGCTACACCCTC. This codes for CASKSPGTYYGYTL.

Ten or more counts support this clonotype. The chain couples TRBV6-6 to TRBJ2-1, with a possible D match to TRBD2 (6 bases). The germline V gene encodes CDR1 MNHNY and CDR2 SVGAGI (reference sequence). Trimming pared 6 bases from V and 4 bases from J, leaving 10 bases between. The CDR3 totals 13 residues. The CDR3 is CASSLAEYNEQFF. The DNA for the CDR3 is TGTGCCAGCAGCTTAGCGGAGTACAATGAGCAGTTCTTC.

A few counts support this clonotype. The chain employs TRBV19 and TRBJ1-4; D remains ambiguous. The V end lost 5 bases, the J end lost 7 bases, and 14 bases lay between the germline ends. CDR1 and CDR2 from the germline V gene are LNHDA and SQIVND (reference sequence). The CDR3 consists of 14 residues. CDR3 sequence: CASSGNGYLEKLFF. As DNA, the CDR3 is TGTGCCAGTAGTGGAAACGGATACCTTGAAAAACTGTTTTTT.

This chain connects TRBV27 to TRBJ2-5; maybe TRBD1 (5 bases). The germline V gene has CDR1 MNHEY and CDR2 SMNVEV (reference sequence). Trimming took off 3 bases at V and 2 bases at J, with 16 bases between the two ends. This CDR3 is built from 16 residues. The CDR3 protein is CASSLAGITFQETQYF. The CDR3 DNA sequence: TGTGCCAGCAGTTTGGCAGGGATCACCTTTCAAGAGACCCAGTACTTC.

Of note for this clonotype: Compared with germline, one end of the junction differs, possibly owing to a read error. The chain has TRBV27 and TRBJ1-1; 9 bases are a match to TRBD1. This CDR3 comprises 14 residues. CDR1 MNHEY and CDR2 SMNVEV come from the germline V gene (reference sequence). CDR3 loop: CVSSLLNGTGSAFF. In DNA form, the CDR3 reads TGTGTCAGCAGTTTACTTAACGGGACAGGGTCAGCTTTCTTT.

CDR3 in DNA: TGTGCCACCAGCAGACTCCCGTGGGACAGGGGGAATGGCTACACCTTC. Its protein is CATSRLPWDRGNGYTF. V usage is TRBV15 and J usage is TRBJ1-2; 11 nucleotides align to TRBD1. Trimming cost V 2 bases and J 6 bases; bases outside gene matches: 8. This CDR3 has 16 amino acids. CDR1 and CDR2 (germline): LNHNV, YYDKDF (reference sequence).

This clonotype was detected many times. J is TRBJ2-1 and V is TRBV7-9; 10 bases line up with TRBD2. The CDR3 is made up of 21 amino acids. From germline, CDR1 is SEHNR and CDR2 FQNEAQ (reference sequence). The V gene end was trimmed by 6 bases and the J gene end by 8 bases; junction bases not matched to a gene: 28. In nucleotides, the CDR3 is TGTGCCAGCAGTTTTCCTGCCTATTGGACAGAAAGCGGGGGGGCCGAGGATGAGCAGTTCTTC. Residues: CASSFPAYWTESGGAEDEQFF.

The V and J genes are TRBV6-5 and TRBJ1-3, with a possible D match to TRBD1 (5 bases). The CDR3 runs to 15 residues. Between the trimmed V and J ends, which lost 5 bases and 1 base, there was a span of 12 bases. In germline, CDR1 is MNHEY, CDR2 SVGAGI. The CDR3 sequence: CASSPAGTSGNTIYF. CDR3 DNA sequence: TGTGCCAGCAGTCCGGCCGGGACTTCTGGAAACACCATATATTTT.

This chain uses TRBV5-1 with TRBJ2-6, with unresolved D. Germline V gene data show CDR1 as SGHRS and CDR2 as YFSETQ. The germline V and J ends were trimmed by 4 bases and 0 bases, with 8 bases remaining between them. This CDR3 comprises 15 residues. CDR3 loop: CASSHWSSGANVLTF. The CDR3 nucleotides are TGCGCCAGCAGCCACTGGAGCTCTGGGGCCAACGTCCTGACTTTC.

This clonotype has a count of ten or more. This chain connects TRBV12-3 or TRBV12-4 to TRBJ2-2; 8 positions match TRBD2. The CDR3 loop spans 15 amino acids. Trimming at V came to 5 bases and at J to 6 bases, leaving 8 bases not matched to a gene. Here the CDR3 reads CASSPRSGGPGELFF. The CDR3 nucleotides are TGTGCCAGCAGTCCCCGATCGGGGGGGCCCGGGGAGCTGTTTTTT.

The chain carries TRBV27 and TRBJ2-1, with D perhaps TRBD2 (5 bases). Germline loops: CDR1 MNHEY, CDR2 SMNVEV (reference sequence). The V end was cut by 5 bases, the J end by 10 bases, with 9 bases between. The CDR3 is 11 residues long. The CDR3 is CASSEGIEQFF. As DNA, the CDR3 is TGTGCCAGCAGTGAGGGAATCGAGCAGTTCTTC.

V usage is TRBV19 and J usage is TRBJ2-1; weak D call: TRBD1 (6 bases). The CDR3 consists of 13 residues. Germline CDR1 is LNHDA and CDR2 is SQIVND (reference sequence). V was clipped by 5 bases and J by 9 bases, with 14 bases between them. The CDR3 DNA reads as TGTGCCAGTAGTCCCGGACAGAATCTTGAGCAGTTCTTC. This gives the protein CASSPGQNLEQFF.

This clonotype was seen more than once but under ten times. The chain is built from TRBV27 and TRBJ1-2; the D is unclear. Germline CDR1 and CDR2: MNHEY and SMNVEV (reference sequence). There are 13 residues in the CDR3. The V and J ends lost 7 bases and 3 bases respectively, with 12 bases between them. The DNA for the CDR3 is TGTGCCAGCATTGGCAGCCACGACTATGGCTACACCTTC. Translating it yields CASIGSHDYGYTF.

This clonotype was detected only a few times. The V call is TRBV6-6, the J call TRBJ2-5, with D possibly called TRBD1 or TRBD2 (5 bases each). CDR3 length: 15 residues. Germline loops: CDR1 MNHNY, CDR2 SVGAGI (reference sequence). With 5 bases removed from V and 5 bases from J, the gap between germline ends came to 18 bases. CDR3 sequence: CASSHLTAAGETQYF. CDR3 in DNA: TGTGCCAGCAGTCACCTGACAGCGGCTGGGGAGACCCAGTACTTC.

This clonotype was picked up a small number of times. The chain joins TRBV4-1 to TRBJ2-3; TRBD2 aligns across 8 bases. The CDR3 has 15 amino acids. J was trimmed by 9 bases and V by 1 base; bases with no gene match: 9. Germline CDR1 and CDR2: MGHRA and YSYEKL. CDR3 nucleotide sequence: TGCGCCAGCAGCCAAGGGACTAGCCGATCACCGACGCAGTATTTT. Translated, it gives CASSQGTSRSPTQYF.